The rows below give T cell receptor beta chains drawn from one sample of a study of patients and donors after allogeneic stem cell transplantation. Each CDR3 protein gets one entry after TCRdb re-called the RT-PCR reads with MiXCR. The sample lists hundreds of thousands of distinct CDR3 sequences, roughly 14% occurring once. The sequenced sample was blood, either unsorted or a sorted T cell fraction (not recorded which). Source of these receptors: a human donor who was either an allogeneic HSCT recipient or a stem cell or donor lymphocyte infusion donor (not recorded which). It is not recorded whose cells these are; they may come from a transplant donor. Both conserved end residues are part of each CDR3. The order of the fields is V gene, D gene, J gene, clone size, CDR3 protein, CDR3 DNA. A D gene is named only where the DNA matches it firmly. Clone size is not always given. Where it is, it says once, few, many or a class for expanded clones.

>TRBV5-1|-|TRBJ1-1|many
CASSLGQKYTEAFF
TGCGCCAGCAGCTTAGGACAGAAGTACACTGAAGCTTTCTTT
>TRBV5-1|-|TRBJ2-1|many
CASSPGQNNEQFF
TGCGCCAGCAGCCCAGGACAGAACAATGAGCAGTTCTTC
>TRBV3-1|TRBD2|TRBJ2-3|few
CASSQDKPGLATDTQYF
TGTGCCAGCAGCCAAGATAAGCCGGGACTAGCCACAGATACGCAGTATTTT
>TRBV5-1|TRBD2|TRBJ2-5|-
CASSFGLEETQYF
TGCGCCAGCAGCTTCGGACTAGAAGAGACCCAGTACTTC
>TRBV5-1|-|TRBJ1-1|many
CASSIGTRAVNTEAFF
TGCGCCAGCAGTATTGGGACAAGGGCCGTGAACACTGAAGCTTTCTTT
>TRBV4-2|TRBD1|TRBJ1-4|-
CASKSKLADRVLTNEKLFF
TGTGCCAGCAAATCAAAGCTTGCGGACAGGGTGTTAACTAATGAAAAACTGTTTTTT
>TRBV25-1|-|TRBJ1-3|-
CASSDRVGSGNTIYF
TGTGCCAGCAGTGACAGGGTTGGCTCTGGAAACACCATATATTTT
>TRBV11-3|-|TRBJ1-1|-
CASSPRGGPMNTEAFF
TGTGCCAGCAGCCCGAGGGGGGGACCCATGAACACTGAAGCTTTCTTT
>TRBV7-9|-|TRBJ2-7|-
CASSSNGQHYEQYF
TGTGCCAGCAGCTCCAACGGACAGCATTACGAGCAGTACTTC
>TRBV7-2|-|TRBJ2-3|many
CASSLDFRTDTQYF
TGTGCCAGCAGCTTAGACTTTCGCACAGATACGCAGTATTTT
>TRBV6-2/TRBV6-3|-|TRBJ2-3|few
CASSSSPPPDTQYF
TGTGCCAGCAGTTCCTCGCCTCCCCCAGATACGCAGTATTTT
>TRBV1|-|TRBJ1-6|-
CTSSQGSGSGSPLHF
TGCACCAGCAGCCAAGGTAGCGGATCTGGCTCACCCCTCCACTTT
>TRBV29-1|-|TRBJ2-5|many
CSALAQETQYF
TGCAGCGCACTAGCCCAGGAGACCCAGTACTTC
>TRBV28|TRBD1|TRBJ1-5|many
CASSFRQLQGAIQPQHF
TGTGCCAGCAGTTTCCGTCAGTTACAGGGGGCGATTCAGCCCCAGCATTTT
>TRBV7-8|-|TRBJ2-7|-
CASSLNQGHEQYF
TGTGCCAGCAGCTTAAATCAGGGCCACGAGCAGTACTTC
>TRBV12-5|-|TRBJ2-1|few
CASGIKSGTVYEQFF
TGTGCTAGTGGTATAAAGAGTGGAACGGTATATGAGCAGTTCTTC
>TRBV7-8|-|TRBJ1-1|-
CASSPRRTDSNTEAFF
TGTGCCAGCAGCCCGAGAAGGACAGATTCGAACACTGAAGCTTTCTTT
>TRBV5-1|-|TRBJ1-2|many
CASSSQGTNYGYTF
TGCGCCAGCAGCTCGCAGGGCACTAACTATGGCTACACCTTC
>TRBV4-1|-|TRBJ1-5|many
CASSPDRNNQPQHF
TGCGCCAGCAGCCCCGATCGGAACAATCAGCCCCAGCATTTT
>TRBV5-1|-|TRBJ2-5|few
CASSLGARSYSSPRETQYF
TGCGCCAGCAGCTTGGGTGCCAGGTCATACTCCTCCCCGAGAGAGACCCAGTACTTC
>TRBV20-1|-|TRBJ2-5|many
CSAEMGQGGAGTQYF
TGCAGTGCAGAGATGGGGCAGGGTGGCGCAGGGACCCAGTACTTC
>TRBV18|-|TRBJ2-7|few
CASSHRDLAYEQYF
TGTGCCAGCTCACACCGGGACCTTGCCTACGAGCAGTACTTC
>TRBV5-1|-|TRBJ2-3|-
CASSVLPSTDTQYF
TGCGCCAGCAGCGTACTCCCGAGCACAGATACGCAGTATTTT
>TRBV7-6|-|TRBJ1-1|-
CASSLAAGDEAFF
TGTGCCAGCAGCTTAGCGGCAGGTGATGAAGCTTTCTTT
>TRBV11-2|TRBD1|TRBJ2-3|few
CASSPLGTGVTDTQYF
TGTGCCAGCAGCCCTTTGGGCACAGGGGTCACAGATACGCAGTATTTT
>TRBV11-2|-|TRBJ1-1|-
CASSPGVPGGNTEAFF
TGTGCCAGCAGCCCAGGCGTTCCGGGCGGGAACACTGAAGCTTTCTTT
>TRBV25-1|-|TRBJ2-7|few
CASTRGIYEQYF
TGTGCCAGCACCAGAGGGATCTACGAGCAGTACTTC
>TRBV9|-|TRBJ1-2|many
CASSADGANYGYTF
TGTGCCAGCAGCGCGGACGGGGCTAACTATGGCTACACCTTC
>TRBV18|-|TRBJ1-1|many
CASSPPSQANTEAFF
TGTGCCAGCTCACCACCATCCCAGGCGAACACTGAAGCTTTCTTT
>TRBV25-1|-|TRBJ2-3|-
CASSEEGGPSTDTQYF
TGTGCCAGCAGTGAGGAGGGGGGCCCTAGCACAGATACGCAGTATTTT
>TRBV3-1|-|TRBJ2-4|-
CASSPEAGGDIQYF
TGTGCCAGCAGCCCTGAAGCGGGCGGGGACATTCAGTACTTC
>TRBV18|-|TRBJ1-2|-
CASSPEGSSSYGYTF
TGTGCCAGCTCACCAGAAGGGTCCTCATCCTATGGCTACACCTTC
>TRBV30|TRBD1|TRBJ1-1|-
CAWRRDRGPNTEAFF
TGTGCCTGGAGGAGGGACAGGGGCCCGAACACTGAAGCTTTCTTT
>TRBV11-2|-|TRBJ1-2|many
CASSSQRDGYTF
TGTGCCAGCAGCTCCCAAAGGGATGGCTACACCTTC
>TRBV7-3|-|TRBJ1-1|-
CASSMDSSRGNTEAFF
TGTGCCAGCAGCATGGACAGCTCCCGAGGTAACACTGAAGCTTTCTTT
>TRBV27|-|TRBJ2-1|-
CASSKGFNEQFF
TGTGCCAGCAGTAAGGGTTTCAATGAGCAGTTCTTC
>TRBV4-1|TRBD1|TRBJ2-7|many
CASSRPGQWYEQYF
TGCGCCAGCAGCCGGCCGGGACAGTGGTACGAGCAGTACTTC
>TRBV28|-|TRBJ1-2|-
CASSLTGTNYGYTF
TGTGCCAGCAGTCTCACCGGGACTAACTATGGCTACACCTTC
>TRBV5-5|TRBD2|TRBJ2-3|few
CASSLSPGLARDTQYF
TGTGCCAGCAGCTTGTCCCCGGGACTAGCCAGAGATACGCAGTATTTT
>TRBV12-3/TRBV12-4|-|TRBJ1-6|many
CASNSKGGSPLHF
TGTGCCAGCAATTCGAAGGGCGGTTCACCCCTCCACTTT
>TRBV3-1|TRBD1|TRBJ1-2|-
CASSQTNRDRAYGYTF
TGTGCCAGCAGCCAAACGAACCGGGACAGGGCCTATGGCTACACCTTC
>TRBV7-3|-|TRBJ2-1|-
CASSPPGDNEQFF
TGTGCCAGCAGCCCACCCGGGGACAATGAGCAGTTCTTC
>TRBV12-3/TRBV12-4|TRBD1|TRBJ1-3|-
CASSPTGATGNTIYF
TGTGCCAGCAGTCCGACAGGGGCGACGGGAAACACCATATATTTT
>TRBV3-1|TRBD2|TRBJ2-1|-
CASSQGGNGGGANEQFF
TGTGCCAGCAGCCAAGGAGGTAATGGCGGGGGGGCAAATGAGCAGTTCTTC
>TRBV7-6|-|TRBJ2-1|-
CASRIGLSSDEQFF
TGTGCCAGCAGAATCGGACTATCGAGCGATGAGCAGTTCTTC
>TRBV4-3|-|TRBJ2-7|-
CASSQDWAGSLNEQYF
TGCGCCAGCAGCCAAGATTGGGCAGGGTCCCTTAACGAGCAGTACTTC
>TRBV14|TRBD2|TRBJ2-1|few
CASSPYQLAGDEQFF
TGTGCCAGCAGCCCATACCAACTAGCGGGAGATGAGCAGTTCTTC
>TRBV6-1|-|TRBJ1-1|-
CASSEIQVYSEAFF
TGTGCCAGCAGTGAAATACAGGTGTACTCTGAAGCTTTCTTT
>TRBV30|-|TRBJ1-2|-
CAWRRRISGYGYTF
TGTGCCTGGAGGCGGAGGATATCGGGATATGGCTACACCTTC
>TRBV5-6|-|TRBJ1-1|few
CASSLVSGGTEAFF
TGTGCCAGCAGCTTGGTGTCGGGCGGCACTGAAGCTTTCTTT
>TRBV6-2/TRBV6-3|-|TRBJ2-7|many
CASSYSWVRQYF
TGTGCCAGCAGTTACTCGTGGGTGAGGCAGTACTTC
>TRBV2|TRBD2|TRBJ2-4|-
CASRALAGGAKNIQYF
TGTGCCAGCAGGGCACTAGCGGGGGGAGCCAAAAACATTCAGTACTTC
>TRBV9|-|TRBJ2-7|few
CASSVATGDYEQYF
TGTGCCAGCAGCGTAGCTACTGGGGACTACGAGCAGTACTTC